Below, 5 T cell receptor beta chains from the same sample are listed, as sequenced in a study of T cell clusters in autoimmune cytopenias. One tube held mixed TRB-A and TRB-B primer pools for touch-down PCR. TCRdb reprocessed the multiplex PCR reads and stores each CDR3 protein as one record, lacking DNA. The sample totals 12,000 or so distinct CDR3 sequences. Each sample's input was around 250 ng genomic DNA, some 40,000 genome equivalents. Material for sequencing was peripheral blood. The receptors were gathered from a human donor with an autoimmune cytopenia or autoimmune hepatitis (not recorded which).

This clonotype counts as medium-sized (0.01 to 0.1%) by frequency. CDR3 sequence: CASRTGTSTNEQFF. V and J are TRBV19 and TRBJ2-1. This CDR3 comprises 14 residues. CDR1 and CDR2 (germline): LNHDA, SQIVND (reference sequence).

This chain uses TRBV5-1 with TRBJ2-5; lacking DNA, the TRBD2 call made by TCRdb goes unchecked. Germline values: CDR1 SGHRS, CDR2 YFSETQ. This CDR3 comprises 15 residues. CDR3 sequence: CASSLSGREEETQYF.

The rearrangement uses TRBV15 and TRBJ2-1; as DNA is missing, the TRBD1 call by TCRdb cannot be tested. Germline V lookup: CDR1 LNHNV, CDR2 YYDKDF (reference sequence). The CDR3 sequence is 15 residues long. CDR3 sequence reads: CATSRDYTQGGEQFF.

This chain connects TRBV12-3 or TRBV12-4 to TRBJ2-7; as DNA is missing, the TRBD2 call by TCRdb cannot be tested. The CDR3 has 14 residues. CDR3 in amino acids: CASSVAGGPYEQYF.

This rearrangement joins TRBV18 to TRBJ2-6; the D call from TCRdb, TRBD1, cannot be confirmed without DNA. The CDR3 spans 17 residues. The V gene's germline CDR1 is KGHSH and CDR2 LQKENI. The chain's CDR3 is CASSLTGAVSGANVLTF.